This T cell receptor beta chain was sequenced in a study of neurological immune-mediated disorders. General study points: Expanded clones shared no identical CDR3 amino acid sequences across subjects, which suggested private TCR-beta repertoires in all groups.

There are 15 residues in the CDR3. Germline assignment: CDR1 SGHNT and CDR2 YENEEA. Between the trimmed V and J ends, which lost 5 bases and 6 bases, there was a span of 16 bases. A single record per CDR3 protein comes from TCRdb applying MiXCR to the 5' RACE reads. The table includes 20,000 to 25,000 distinct CDR3 sequences, 6.2% detected once. A few counts support this clonotype. The antigen remains unidentified. Given a much more abundant clone one base away, this may be a read error. The chain uses TRBV11-3 and TRBJ2-2, with D possibly TRBD2 on 7 matching bases. Sequenced: CD8+ T cells from blood. This clonotype was obtained from a man aged 18 to 35 in good health. The CDR3 here is CASSQEKGGAGELFF. CDR3 coding DNA: TGTGCCAGCAGCCAGGAGAAGGGGGGGGCCGGGGAGCTGTTTTTT. Full variable domain (outside the CDR3, taken from reference TRBV11-3 and TRBJ2-2): EAGVVQSPRYKIIEKKQPVAFWCNPISGHNTLYWYLQNLGQGPELLIRYENEEAVDDSQLPKDRFSAERLKGVDSTLKIQPAELGDSAVYLCASSQEKGGAGELFFGEGSRLTVL.